Listed below are T cell receptor beta chains from one sample, sequenced in a study of early T cells in non-severe SARS-CoV-2 infection. TCRdb re-called the 5' RACE reads with MiXCR, one entry per CDR3 protein. The table lists tens of thousands of distinct CDR3 sequences, around 15% of them singletons. Sequenced material: whole blood. These TCRs come from an adult who was a healthcare worker with PCR-confirmed SARS-CoV-2 infection or an uninfected control (not recorded which). CDR3s include the opening cysteine and the closing phenylalanine or tryptophan. The D gene is left open where the match is weak. Some rows have no size entry. The others give once, few or many, or a class for an expanded clone.

NA	TRBV12-3/TRBV12-4	TRBJ1-1	NA	CASNRPRHTEAFF	TGTGCCAGCAATCGTCCCCGGCACACTGAAGCTTTCTTT
NA	TRBV29-1	TRBJ1-1	NA	CSARWDTEAFF	TGCAGCGCCCGATGGGACACTGAAGCTTTCTTT
NA	TRBV6-2/TRBV6-3	TRBJ1-5	NA	CASSYSVGQPQHF	TGTGCCAGCAGTTACTCTGTCGGTCAGCCCCAGCATTTT
many	TRBV5-1	TRBJ2-7	NA	CASSLTVAYEQYF	TGCGCCAGCAGCTTGACAGTTGCCTACGAGCAGTACTTC
few	TRBV11-2	TRBJ1-1	NA	CASSGQMNTEAFF	TGTGCCAGCAGCGGACAAATGAACACTGAAGCTTTCTTT
few	TRBV7-3	TRBJ1-1	NA	CASSLTGTQNTEAFF	TGTGCCAGCAGCCTGACCGGGACACAAAACACTGAAGCTTTCTTT
NA	TRBV28	TRBJ1-2	TRBD1	CASSSQGAYGYTF	TGTGCCAGCAGTTCACAGGGGGCTTATGGCTACACCTTC
many	TRBV6-5	TRBJ2-7	NA	CASSAPGRAYEQYF	TGTGCCAGCAGTGCACCGGGACGGGCCTACGAGCAGTACTTC
NA	TRBV29-1	TRBJ2-3	TRBD2	CSVEGGATDTQYF	TGCAGCGTTGAGGGAGGGGCAACGGATACGCAGTATTTT
many	TRBV2	TRBJ1-1	NA	CASRDQHRNTEAFF	TGTGCCAGCAGGGATCAACATAGGAACACTGAAGCTTTCTTT
NA	TRBV20-1	TRBJ2-3	NA	CSASPLGGADTQYF	TGCAGTGCTAGTCCCCTCGGTGGCGCAGATACGCAGTATTTT
few	TRBV28	TRBJ2-7	TRBD1	CASRLPGTGPYEQYF	TGTGCCAGCAGACTCCCCGGGACAGGGCCCTACGAGCAGTACTTC
many	TRBV28	TRBJ1-3	NA	CASSLGTSARSGNTIYF	TGTGCCAGCAGTTTAGGGACCTCTGCTAGGTCTGGAAACACCATATATTTT
many	TRBV9	TRBJ1-5	NA	CASSPSWGSNQPQHF	TGTGCCAGCAGCCCCTCATGGGGTAGCAATCAGCCCCAGCATTTT
NA	TRBV5-1	TRBJ2-7	TRBD1	CASSLDRGREEQYF	TGCGCCAGCAGCTTGGACAGGGGGCGTGAAGAGCAGTACTTC
few	TRBV20-1	TRBJ2-5	NA	CSERRWLQDEETQYF	TGCAGTGAGAGGAGGTGGCTTCAGGATGAAGAGACCCAGTACTTC
few	TRBV18	TRBJ1-6	NA	CASSPPSGKNSPLHF	TGTGCCAGCTCACCACCGTCAGGAAAGAATTCACCCCTCCACTTT
NA	TRBV6-2/TRBV6-3	TRBJ2-7	NA	CASSYSPRGPPYEQYF	TGTGCCAGCAGTTACTCGCCGCGGGGGCCCCCATACGAGCAGTACTTC
few	TRBV5-1	TRBJ2-2	TRBD1	CASSQKTGTYTGELFF	TGCGCCAGCAGCCAAAAGACAGGGACATACACCGGGGAGCTGTTTTTT
NA	TRBV11-2	TRBJ1-2	TRBD1	CASSSTGVDGYTF	TGTGCCAGCAGCTCTACAGGGGTAGATGGCTACACCTTC
few	TRBV3-1	TRBJ2-1	NA	CASSHMGSGYNEQFF	TGTGCCAGCAGCCATATGGGTAGCGGATACAATGAGCAGTTCTTC
few	TRBV5-1	TRBJ2-5	NA	CASSPVPLETQYF	TGCGCCAGCAGCCCCGTTCCTCTGGAGACCCAGTACTTC
once	TRBV7-9	TRBJ2-2	TRBD2	CASSLGSGVNTGELFF	TGTGCCAGCAGCTTAGGGAGCGGGGTGAACACCGGGGAGCTGTTTTTT